A single sample gave rise to the 30 T cell receptor beta chains below, sequenced in a study of blood T cell repertoires in COVID-19. The table came from immunoSEQ multiplex PCR; TCRdb's copy has only in-frame clones and leaves some out. The sample holds 95,000 to 150,000 clones, around 80% seen once. Material: peripheral blood. These receptor sequences come from a man aged 60 to 75 with active or convalescent COVID-19.

The chain uses TRBV6-1 and TRBJ2-3; possible D gene TRBD1, 5 bases. The V and J ends lost 1 base and 2 bases respectively, with 10 bases between them. Germline V lookup: CDR1 MNHNS, CDR2 SASEGT. This CDR3 is 15 amino acids long. CDR3 nucleotides: TGTGCCAGCAGTGAAGACAGGCGGACCACAGATACGCAGTATTTT. Translating it yields CASSEDRRTTDTQYF.

The V and J genes are TRBV27 and TRBJ2-1, with D maybe TRBD2 (6 bases). The CDR3 length is 17 residues. Germline-derived CDR1 and CDR2 are MNHEY and SMNVEV (reference sequence). The germline V and J ends were trimmed by 7 bases and 0 bases, with 19 bases remaining between them. The CDR3 reads CASTRFGGTSSYNEQFF. CDR3 coding DNA: TGTGCCAGCACCCGATTCGGCGGGACGAGCTCCTACAATGAGCAGTTCTTC.

V is TRBV6-1 and J is TRBJ2-6; the match to TRBD2 covers 11 bases. The CDR3 loop spans 21 amino acids. CDR1 and CDR2 from the germline V gene are MNHNS and SASEGT. V dropped 1 base and J dropped 0; count of bases not matched to a gene: 11. The CDR3, as DNA: TGTGCCAGCAGTGAAGGGTTGGGGTCTAGCGGGAGGCCCTCTGGGGCCAACGTCCTGACTTTC. Its protein is CASSEGLGSSGRPSGANVLTF.

This clone was seen just once. The chain recombines TRBV19 with TRBJ2-5; 12 positions agree with TRBD1. The CDR3 consists of 16 residues. The ends lost 6 bases at V and 5 bases at J; junction bases unmatched: 10. Germline values: CDR1 LNHDA, CDR2 SQIVND (reference sequence). The CDR3 loop reads CASSQTGTGGRETQYF. CDR3 DNA sequence: TGTGCCAGTAGCCAAACCGGGACAGGGGGCCGGGAGACCCAGTACTTC.

The chain links TRBV7-2 to TRBJ2-3; D not resolved. Germline-derived CDR1 and CDR2 are SGHTA and FQGNSA. The CDR3 has 14 amino acids. V lost 5 bases to trimming and J lost 2 bases, with 11 bases between them. The CDR3 DNA reads as TGTGCCAGCAGCACCCCACCAGTCACAGATACGCAGTATTTT. Translated: CASSTPPVTDTQYF.

V and J are TRBV9 and TRBJ2-1, with D possibly matching TRBD2 (6 bases). CDR1 is SGDLS, CDR2 YYNGEE, per germline. Trimming cost V 4 bases and J 7 bases, with 21 bases left between them. The CDR3 runs to 16 residues. In DNA, the CDR3 is TGTGCCAGCAGCCCCGCCCCCGGGGACTTTTCGAATGAGCAGTTCTTC. It yields the protein CASSPAPGDFSNEQFF.

The chain is built from TRBV5-4 and TRBJ2-5; the D gene is possibly TRBD2 (6 bases). The V end was cut by 6 bases, the J end by 2 bases, with 20 bases between. CDR1 is SGHNT and CDR2 is YYREEE in the germline V gene (reference sequence). The CDR3 is 16 residues long. For the CDR3, the DNA is TGTGCCAGCAATTCCGGGAGAGAGGGTTGGCAAGAGACCCAGTACTTC. Encoded protein: CASNSGREGWQETQYF.

This chain connects TRBV19 to TRBJ1-1; D not certain. The CDR3 is 13 residues long. The V gene's germline CDR1 is LNHDA and CDR2 SQIVND (reference sequence). V was shortened by 7 bases and J by 4 bases, with 13 bases between the two germline ends. The CDR3 is CASKRLDSTEAFF. CDR3 sequence (DNA): TGTGCCAGTAAGCGGTTGGATAGCACTGAAGCTTTCTTT. The whole variable domain, filled in from reference TRBV19 and TRBJ1-1, reads DGGITQSPKYLFRKEGQNVTLSCEQNLNHDAMYWYRQDPGQGLRLIYYSQIVNDFQKGDIAEGYSVSREKKESFPLTVTSAQKNPTAFYLCASKRLDSTEAFFGQGTRLTVV.

The chain has TRBV3-1 (or the pseudogene TRBV3-2) and TRBJ1-5; 7 bases match TRBD1. This CDR3 is 14 amino acids long. Looked up from germline, CDR1 is LGHDT and CDR2 is YNNKEL (reference sequence). Trimming removed 1 base from V and 5 bases from J; junction bases left unmatched: 2. The CDR3 sequence is CASSQAGTDQPQHF. Here the CDR3 DNA reads TGTGCCAGCAGCCAAGCCGGGACAGATCAGCCCCAGCATTTT.

The V gene is TRBV9, the J gene TRBJ1-3; D gene ambiguous. The germline V and J ends were trimmed by 4 bases and 0 bases, with 8 bases remaining between them. The CDR3 contains 14 residues. Germline CDR1 SGDLS, CDR2 YYNGEE. The CDR3 spells CASSPWSSGNTIYF. The DNA of the CDR3 is TGTGCCAGCAGCCCTTGGAGCTCTGGAAACACCATATATTTT.

This clone was picked up a small number of times. This rearrangement joins TRBV5-4 to TRBJ1-3, with D perhaps TRBD1 (5 bases). V shed 5 bases and J shed 2 bases, with 23 bases lying between them. From germline, CDR1 is SGHNT and CDR2 YYREEE (reference sequence). This CDR3 spans 18 amino acids. The CDR3 region has the DNA TGTGCCAGCAGTCTCAAAATTGGGGGGGACGGAACTGGAAACACCATATATTTT. It yields the protein CASSLKIGGDGTGNTIYF.

The chain has TRBV5-7 and TRBJ1-1; 9 bases line up with TRBD1. TRBV5-7 is an ORF; its function is uncertain. This CDR3 is 15 amino acids long. V gave up 3 bases and J gave up 2 bases; unmatched junction bases: 5. CDR3 coding DNA: TGTGCCAGCAGCTGGGACAGGGAAGGAAACACTGAAGCTTTCTTT. Amino acid sequence: CASSWDREGNTEAFF.

This clone was detected a few times. The chain recombines TRBV29-1 with TRBJ2-7; no clear D gene. With 2 bases removed from V and 6 bases from J, the gap between germline ends came to 14 bases. Germline V CDR1 and CDR2: SQVTM, ANQGSEA. The CDR3 length is 13 residues. The CDR3 sequence is CSVESGQLREQYF. CDR3 DNA sequence: TGCAGCGTTGAATCAGGCCAGCTCCGCGAGCAGTACTTC.

The gene calls are TRBV24-1 and TRBJ2-7; 9 nucleotides line up with TRBD1. Trimming cost V 6 bases and J 2 bases; bases outside gene matches: 7. This CDR3 is built from 15 residues. Germline V gene data show CDR1 as KGHDR and CDR2 as SFDVKD. For the CDR3, the DNA is TGTGCCACCAGTCAACCGGGACAGGGAGCCTACGAGCAGTACTTC. Translating gives CATSQPGQGAYEQYF.

This clone was recorded only once. This chain links TRBV28 with TRBJ2-7; TRBD2 matches 7 bases. Losses at the gene ends were 7 bases for V and 5 bases for J; bases not matched to a gene: 14. CDR3 length: 15 amino acids. Germline CDR1 is MDHEN and CDR2 is SYDVKM. The CDR3: CASTETGRHGDEQYF. CDR3 coding DNA: TGTGCCAGCACCGAAACCGGGAGGCACGGGGACGAGCAGTACTTC.

CDR3: CASSFRTSRNEQFF. DNA of the CDR3: TGTGCCAGCAGCTTCAGGACTAGCCGAAATGAGCAGTTCTTC. The V and J genes are TRBV12-1 and TRBJ2-1; TRBD2 was called by the table and not checked on the DNA. TRBV12-1 is flagged as a pseudogene. This CDR3 has 14 residues.

This chain joins TRBV15 and TRBJ2-1; 12 bases map to TRBD2. The CDR3 covers 17 residues. Germline assignment: CDR1 LNHNV and CDR2 YYDKDF (reference sequence). The trim removed 3 bases at V and 2 bases at J, leaving 5 bases unmatched. The CDR3 DNA reads as TGTGCCACCAGCAGCCACCTAGCGGGAGGGGCCTACAATGAGCAGTTCTTC. Amino acids: CATSSHLAGGAYNEQFF.

The rearrangement joins TRBV10-3 to TRBJ1-5; D perhaps matches TRBD1 (6 bases). The CDR3 loop spans 15 amino acids. CDR1 is ENHRY, CDR2 SYGVKD, per germline. V was clipped by 6 bases and J by 2 bases, with 14 bases between them. Here the CDR3 reads CAISRTAEGNQPQHF. As DNA, the CDR3 is TGTGCCATCAGCCGGACAGCGGAGGGCAATCAGCCCCAGCATTTT.

This chain connects TRBV28 to TRBJ2-7, with 7 positions matching TRBD1. Germline-derived CDR1 and CDR2 are MDHEN and SYDVKM. V shed 2 bases and J 2 bases; nucleotides not matched to a gene: 9. The CDR3 extends over 16 amino acids. The CDR3 region has the DNA TGTGCCAGCAGTTTAATCCTGAGGGGGCGCCCCTACGAGCAGTACTTC. Protein sequence: CASSLILRGRPYEQYF.

The J gene is TRBJ2-5, the V gene TRBV4-3, with a possible D match to TRBD2 (6 bases). Germline V gives CDR1 LGHNA, CDR2 YSLEER. CDR3 length: 15 residues. V lost 1 base and J 2 bases, leaving 11 bases between the germline ends. The CDR3 coding sequence is TGCGCCAGCAGCCAAGTGGAGGGGAAGCAAGAGACCCAGTACTTC. It codes for CASSQVEGKQETQYF.

This sequence joins TRBV7-6 and TRBJ2-5; 8 bases agree with TRBD1. V shed 7 bases and J 1 base; nucleotides not matched to a gene: 8. Germline V gene lookup returns CDR1 SGHVS and CDR2 FNYEAQ. This CDR3 has 15 residues. The CDR3 is CASKLQDRGQETQYF. CDR3 coding DNA: TGTGCCAGCAAACTCCAAGACAGGGGCCAAGAGACCCAGTACTTC.

The chain joins TRBV19 to TRBJ1-1, with TRBD1 identical over 7 bases. J was trimmed by 0 bases and V by 7 bases; bases with no gene match: 5. The CDR3 covers 14 residues. Per the germline V gene, CDR1 is LNHDA and CDR2 is SQIVND (reference sequence). The CDR3 reads CASTPTGLNTEAFF. The DNA of the CDR3 is TGTGCCAGTACCCCGACAGGGCTGAACACTGAAGCTTTCTTT.

CDR3 DNA sequence: TGTGCCAGCTCACCGTTTGCGGGACTAGAGACCCAGTACTTC. Its protein product is CASSPFAGLETQYF. The V gene is TRBV18, the J gene TRBJ2-5; D possibly corresponds to TRBD2 (6 bases). V lost 3 bases and J lost 4, with 12 bases in between. This CDR3 region has 14 residues. Germline V gene lookup returns CDR1 KGHSH and CDR2 LQKENI.

This clone has only one observation. V and J are TRBV7-2 and TRBJ2-1; 7 positions agree with TRBD2. J gave up 0 bases and V 4 bases, and 9 bases lay outside the gene matches. This CDR3 has 17 amino acids. Germline lookup yields CDR1 SGHTA and CDR2 FQGNSA. The CDR3: CASSSLAGPSSYNEQFF. The CDR3, as DNA: TGTGCCAGCAGCTCGTTAGCGGGTCCCAGCTCCTACAATGAGCAGTTCTTC. The full variable domain, with the rest looked up from reference TRBV7-2 and TRBJ2-1, is GAGVSQSPSNKVTEKGKDVELRCDPISGHTALYWYRQSLGQGLEFLIYFQGNSAPDKSGLPSDRFSAERTGGSVSTLTIQRTQQEDSAVYLCASSSLAGPSSYNEQFFGPGTRLTVL.

In its sample, this clone was seen a few times. This chain uses TRBV20-1 with TRBJ2-7, with TRBD2 identical over 14 bases. CDR3 length: 18 residues. J lost 2 bases, V lost 3 bases, and 12 bases had no gene match. Germline-derived CDR1 and CDR2 are DFQATT and SNEGSKA (reference sequence). CDR3 in DNA: TGCAGTGCTAGTCTTTTCCATCCGGGACTAGCGGGAGCCTACGAGCAGTACTTC. It yields the protein CSASLFHPGLAGAYEQYF.

The rearrangement joins TRBV2 to TRBJ1-6, with a tentative D call TRBD1 (5 bases). Per germline, CDR1 SNHLY and CDR2 FYNNEI. The V and J ends lost 11 bases and 7 bases respectively, with 15 bases between them. This CDR3 has 13 amino acids. CDR3 DNA: TGTGCCCTCCAAGGGGCTCGGAATTCACCCCTCCACTTT. Its translation: CALQGARNSPLHF. The full variable domain, rest sourced from reference TRBV2 and TRBJ1-6, is EPEVTQTPSHQVTQMGQEVILRCVPISNHLYFYWYRQILGQKVEFLVSFYNNEISEKSEIFDDQFSVERPDGSNFTLKIRSTKLEDSAMYFCALQGARNSPLHFGNGTRLTVT.

V usage is TRBV5-8 and J usage is TRBJ2-1; 13 positions agree with TRBD2. Germline CDR1 reads SGHTS; CDR2 reads YDEGEE. The V gene end was trimmed by 7 bases and the J gene end by 8 bases; junction bases not matched to a gene: 24. The length of the CDR3 is 20 residues. CDR3 sequence (DNA): TGTGCCAGCCTTGCCCCGCCCGGGACTAGCGGGACTCGGTGGAGCGATGAGCAGTTCTTC. Translated, it gives CASLAPPGTSGTRWSDEQFF.

This clone was observed a single time. The chain has TRBV7-9 and TRBJ2-3; 7 nucleotides match TRBD1. The CDR3 spans 16 residues. Germline V gene lookup returns CDR1 SEHNR and CDR2 FQNEAQ (reference sequence). Trimming removed 4 bases from V and 1 base from J; junction bases left unmatched: 8. The CDR3 DNA reads as TGTGCCAGCAGCTCCGCAACAGGGGATCGCACAGATACGCAGTATTTT. This encodes CASSSATGDRTDTQYF.

The J gene is TRBJ1-6, the V gene TRBV11-2; 7 positions match TRBD1. The CDR3 has 16 residues. After removal of 4 bases from V and 7 bases from J, the junction contained 10 bases not matched to a gene. Germline CDR1 reads SGHAT; CDR2 reads FQNNGV. CDR3 sequence: CASSYTGTARNSPLHF. In DNA form, the CDR3 reads TGTGCCAGCAGCTACACTGGGACAGCCAGAAATTCACCCCTCCACTTT.

The chain joins TRBV6-2 or TRBV6-3 to TRBJ2-1, with 8 bases identical to TRBD1. The V and J ends lost 6 bases and 2 bases, in that order; junction bases with no gene match: 9. CDR3 length: 16 amino acids. Looked up from germline, CDR1 is MNHEY and CDR2 is SVGEGT. CDR3 region: CASSRPTGATYNEQFF. Here the CDR3 DNA reads TGTGCCAGCAGCCGACCGACAGGGGCGACCTACAATGAGCAGTTCTTC.